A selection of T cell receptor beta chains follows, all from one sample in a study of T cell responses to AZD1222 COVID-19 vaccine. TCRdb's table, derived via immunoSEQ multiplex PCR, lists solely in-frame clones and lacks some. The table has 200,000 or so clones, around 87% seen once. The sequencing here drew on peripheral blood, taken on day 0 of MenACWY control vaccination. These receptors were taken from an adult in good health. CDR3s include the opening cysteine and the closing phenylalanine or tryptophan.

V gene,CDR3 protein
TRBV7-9,CASSPQGRDTIYF
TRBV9,CASSAAVGGGYGYTF
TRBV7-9,CASSPTLTREVEVEGYTF
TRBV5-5,CASRTTGAINQPQHF
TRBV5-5,CASSLLGQPPDTQYF
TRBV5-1,CASSPGTRGDEQYF
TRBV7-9,CASSQTGQIWEKLFF
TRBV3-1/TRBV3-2,CASSPVLATRFYEQYF
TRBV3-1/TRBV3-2,CASSRVASSYGYTF
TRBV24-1,CATSDRTSGGTYEQYF
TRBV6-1,CASSETWGSNQPQHF
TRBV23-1,CASSQSEGAYEQYF
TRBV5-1,CASSLMGTADYSPLHF
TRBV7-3,CASSLKGLYRDTGELFF
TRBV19,CASSVDRNTGELFF
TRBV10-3,CAISESTTSQPQHF
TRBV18,CASSPGSAYEQYF
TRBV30,CAWSLGAEQFF
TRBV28,CASPRLAGSSYEQYF
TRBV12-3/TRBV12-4,CASRVQENTEAFF
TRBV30,CAWSPPVRVDEQFF
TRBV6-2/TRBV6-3,CASSQSYEQYF
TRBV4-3,CASSQEWAQPYGYTF
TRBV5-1,CASSLGTGPFYEQYF
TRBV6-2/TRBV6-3,CASSYSTGQGYQPQHF
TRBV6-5,CASSRDRGYEQYF
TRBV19,CASSRLAGYTDTQYF
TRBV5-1,CASSAQGAQGYGYTF
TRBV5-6,CASSPGLSPLHF
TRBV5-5,CASSLFSGGAYVDTQYF
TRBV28,CASSLNPVDGELFF
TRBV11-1,CASSYDTSGYEQYF
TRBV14,CASSPRRGTETQYF
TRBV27,CASSTRRGTDTQYF
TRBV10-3,CAISDPGRIVQQYF
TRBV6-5,CASSSRGGNYGYTF
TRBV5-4,CASSLADGNTIYF
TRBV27,CASSLQKGPNTEAFF
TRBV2,CASSARGVNYGYTF
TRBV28,CASSFSQPQHF
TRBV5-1,CASSRGTVGTEAFF
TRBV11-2,CASSLDLVPQETQYF
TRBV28,CASTSGGLSEKLFF
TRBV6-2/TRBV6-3,CASSWDRGAGAYEAFF
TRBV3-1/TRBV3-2,CASSQVSGSTDTQYF
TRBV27,CASSLSENSNQPQHF
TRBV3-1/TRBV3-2,CASSAGIYEQYF
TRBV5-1,CASSLAVANTGELFF
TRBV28,CASRGTENTEAFF
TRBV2,CASRDRGGGETQYF
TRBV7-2,CASSLGSRNSPLHF
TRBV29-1,CSVETLGDLNYGYTF
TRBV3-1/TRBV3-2,CASSQANSPLHF
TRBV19,CASSRTQANTEAFF